Listed below are T cell receptor beta chains from one sample, sequenced in a study of CD8+ T cells in alopecia areata. TCRdb's copy holds only in-frame clones and misses some; the assay was immunoSEQ multiplex PCR. The table lists about 110,000 clones, less than 75% of them singletons. Sequenced here: CD8+ T cells sorted from blood, sampled at week 24, from a patient treated with tofacitinib. The receptors were sampled from a human donor with alopecia areata. Both conserved end residues are part of each CDR3. The D gene is left open where the match is weak. Only part of the rows carry a size: once, few, many, or a class if the clone is expanded.

V gene: TRBV5-1; D gene: TRBD1; J gene: TRBJ1-2; clone size: NA; CDR3 DNA: TGCGCCAGCAGCCCGGGACAGGGGATCTATGGCTACACCTTC; CDR3 protein: CASSPGQGIYGYTF
V gene: TRBV13; D gene: NA; J gene: TRBJ2-7; clone size: NA; CDR3 DNA: TGTGCCAGCAGCCAGGACAACCCCTACGAGCAGTACTTC; CDR3 protein: CASSQDNPYEQYF
V gene: TRBV13; D gene: NA; J gene: TRBJ2-7; clone size: once; CDR3 DNA: TGTGCCAGCAGCCTAGGACAGCTCGTAGAGCAGTACTTC; CDR3 protein: CASSLGQLVEQYF
V gene: TRBV7-9; D gene: TRBD1; J gene: TRBJ1-4; clone size: medium-sized; CDR3 DNA: TGTGCCAGCAGCTTAAATCAGGGGGCGGGTGAAAAACTGTTTTTT; CDR3 protein: CASSLNQGAGEKLFF
V gene: TRBV29-1; D gene: NA; J gene: TRBJ1-1; clone size: NA; CDR3 DNA: TGCAGCGTTGGTCAGGGAAACACTGAAGCTTTCTTT; CDR3 protein: CSVGQGNTEAFF
V gene: TRBV5-1; D gene: NA; J gene: TRBJ1-2; clone size: once; CDR3 DNA: TGCGCCAGCAGCTTGGAGTACCCTAACTATGGCTACACCTTC; CDR3 protein: CASSLEYPNYGYTF
V gene: TRBV11-2; D gene: NA; J gene: TRBJ2-7; clone size: NA; CDR3 DNA: TGTGCCAGCGCAGGGCGGGAGCAGTACTTC; CDR3 protein: CASAGREQYF
V gene: TRBV5-1; D gene: NA; J gene: TRBJ2-1; clone size: NA; CDR3 DNA: TGCGCCAGCAGTGGGACAAGGGGGAATGAGCAGTTCTTC; CDR3 protein: CASSGTRGNEQFF
V gene: TRBV9; D gene: NA; J gene: TRBJ1-6; clone size: NA; CDR3 DNA: TGTGCCAGCAGCGTAGGTGGGGGGCTAGGGTCACCCCTCCACTTT; CDR3 protein: CASSVGGGLGSPLHF
V gene: TRBV5-6; D gene: NA; J gene: TRBJ2-5; clone size: NA; CDR3 DNA: TGTGCCAGCAGCTTTAGCACCCACCTCCAAGAGACCCAGTACTTC; CDR3 protein: CASSFSTHLQETQYF
V gene: TRBV11-2; D gene: NA; J gene: TRBJ2-3; clone size: few; CDR3 DNA: TGTGCCAGCAGCTCCGGGTCTCGCACAGATACGCAGTATTTT; CDR3 protein: CASSSGSRTDTQYF
V gene: TRBV5-6; D gene: TRBD1; J gene: TRBJ2-3; clone size: few; CDR3 DNA: TGTGCCAGCAGCCTCCCGGACAGGGGGGGACGGACAGATACGCAGTATTTT; CDR3 protein: CASSLPDRGGRTDTQYF
V gene: TRBV9; D gene: NA; J gene: TRBJ2-5; clone size: NA; CDR3 DNA: TGTGCCAGCAGCGTTGACTGGACGGAGACCCAGTACTTC; CDR3 protein: CASSVDWTETQYF
V gene: TRBV4-1; D gene: NA; J gene: TRBJ1-1; clone size: NA; CDR3 DNA: TGCGCCAGCAGCCAAGCGCAGGCCAGCCGAGGGACTGAAGCTTTCTTT; CDR3 protein: CASSQAQASRGTEAFF
V gene: TRBV15; D gene: NA; J gene: TRBJ2-7; clone size: once; CDR3 DNA: TGTGCCACCAGCAGAGAAAAGGGTCGGGGTCCGGGGGTCTACGAGCAGTACTTC; CDR3 protein: CATSREKGRGPGVYEQYF
V gene: TRBV6-5; D gene: NA; J gene: TRBJ1-2; clone size: NA; CDR3 DNA: TGTGCCAGCAGCCTACAGAACGGGGAAGGCTACACCTTC; CDR3 protein: CASSLQNGEGYTF
V gene: TRBV7-9; D gene: TRBD1; J gene: TRBJ2-1; clone size: NA; CDR3 DNA: TGTGCCAGCAGCTCGCGACAGGGTCTCTCCTACAATGAGCAGTTCTTC; CDR3 protein: CASSSRQGLSYNEQFF
V gene: TRBV29-1; D gene: NA; J gene: TRBJ2-1; clone size: NA; CDR3 DNA: TGCAGCGGGGAGTACAATGAGCAGTTCTTC; CDR3 protein: CSGEYNEQFF
V gene: TRBV7-9; D gene: NA; J gene: TRBJ1-6; clone size: NA; CDR3 DNA: TGTGCCAGCAGCTTAGGCCCGCTGGGTAATTCACCCCTCCACTTT; CDR3 protein: CASSLGPLGNSPLHF
V gene: TRBV27; D gene: NA; J gene: TRBJ1-5; clone size: few; CDR3 DNA: TGTGCCAGCACATACAGGGATAGCAATCAGCCCCAGCATTTT; CDR3 protein: CASTYRDSNQPQHF
V gene: TRBV11-2; D gene: NA; J gene: TRBJ2-2; clone size: NA; CDR3 DNA: TGTGCCAGCAGCTCGAAGGGGGTGAACACCGGGGAGCTGTTTTTT; CDR3 protein: CASSSKGVNTGELFF
V gene: TRBV11-1; D gene: TRBD1; J gene: TRBJ2-3; clone size: few; CDR3 DNA: TGTGCCAGCAGCTTCGGGACAGCTAGCACAGATACGCAGTATTTT; CDR3 protein: CASSFGTASTDTQYF
V gene: TRBV5-6; D gene: NA; J gene: TRBJ2-7; clone size: NA; CDR3 DNA: TGTGCCAGCAGCCTGTGGGACAACTACGAGCAGTACTTC; CDR3 protein: CASSLWDNYEQYF
V gene: TRBV13; D gene: TRBD2; J gene: TRBJ2-5; clone size: NA; CDR3 DNA: TGTGCCAGCAGCTTCTGGAGCGGGGACCGAGAGACCCAGTACTTC; CDR3 protein: CASSFWSGDRETQYF
V gene: TRBV7-9; D gene: NA; J gene: TRBJ2-6; clone size: few; CDR3 DNA: TGTGCCAGCAGCCCGTCGGAGGGGAAACATGGGGCCAACGTCCTGACTTTC; CDR3 protein: CASSPSEGKHGANVLTF
V gene: TRBV15; D gene: NA; J gene: TRBJ2-7; clone size: NA; CDR3 DNA: TGTGCCACCAGCCCGCAGAAAGACGAGCAGTACTTC; CDR3 protein: CATSPQKDEQYF
V gene: TRBV6-6; D gene: NA; J gene: TRBJ1-3; clone size: NA; CDR3 DNA: TGTGCCAGCAGTCTCCAAGAGGGCGGGACTGCTGAGTTT; CDR3 protein: CASSLQEGGTAEF
V gene: TRBV19; D gene: NA; J gene: TRBJ1-1; clone size: NA; CDR3 DNA: TGTGCCAGTAGGAGGGGGACCGCCTTACTGAACACTGAAGCTTTCTTT; CDR3 protein: CASRRGTALLNTEAFF
V gene: TRBV5-1; D gene: TRBD1; J gene: TRBJ1-2; clone size: once; CDR3 DNA: TGCGCCAGCAGCTTGGGAGGACAGGCCCTGAGAGGTGGCTACACCTTC; CDR3 protein: CASSLGGQALRGGYTF
V gene: TRBV7-8; D gene: TRBD2; J gene: TRBJ2-1; clone size: NA; CDR3 DNA: TGTGCCAGCAGCCCGGGGACTAGCGGATACAATGAGCAGTTCTTC; CDR3 protein: CASSPGTSGYNEQFF
V gene: TRBV2; D gene: NA; J gene: TRBJ2-3; clone size: NA; CDR3 DNA: TGTGCCAGCAGTGATGGTTCAGCAGATACGCAGTATTTT; CDR3 protein: CASSDGSADTQYF
V gene: TRBV7-9; D gene: NA; J gene: TRBJ1-2; clone size: NA; CDR3 DNA: TGTGCCAGCAGCTTCATTAGGACAGAAGTAAACTATGGCTACACCTTC; CDR3 protein: CASSFIRTEVNYGYTF
V gene: TRBV6-9; D gene: NA; J gene: TRBJ2-2; clone size: NA; CDR3 DNA: TGTGCCAGCAGTTATATTTCTTGGTGCGCAGAAAGGCCCGGGGAGCTGTTTTTT; CDR3 protein: CASSYISWCAERPGELFF
V gene: TRBV7-9; D gene: NA; J gene: TRBJ1-6; clone size: few; CDR3 DNA: TGTGCCAGCAGCTTAGGACGCGGGAGCTCCTATAATTCACCCCTCCACTTT; CDR3 protein: CASSLGRGSSYNSPLHF
V gene: TRBV4-1; D gene: TRBD1; J gene: TRBJ2-5; clone size: NA; CDR3 DNA: TGCGCCAGCAGCCAAGGGGACAGCCAAGAGACCCAGTACTTC; CDR3 protein: CASSQGDSQETQYF
V gene: TRBV6-1; D gene: NA; J gene: TRBJ1-1; clone size: NA; CDR3 DNA: TGTGCCAGCAGTCGATCAGAGAACACTGAAGCTTTCTTT; CDR3 protein: CASSRSENTEAFF
V gene: TRBV30; D gene: NA; J gene: TRBJ2-7; clone size: few; CDR3 DNA: TGTGCCTGGAGTGCCCTCGAGCAGCTCTCCTACGAGCAGTACTTC; CDR3 protein: CAWSALEQLSYEQYF
V gene: TRBV4-3; D gene: TRBD1; J gene: TRBJ1-6; clone size: NA; CDR3 DNA: TGCGCCAGCAGCCAAGGGACAGGAAGCTTATCACCCCTCCACTTT; CDR3 protein: CASSQGTGSLSPLHF
V gene: TRBV27; D gene: NA; J gene: TRBJ1-5; clone size: NA; CDR3 DNA: TGTGCCAGCAGTAGGGGGGGAGAGGGGAACGCCCAGCATTTT; CDR3 protein: CASSRGGEGNAQHF
V gene: TRBV5-5; D gene: TRBD1; J gene: TRBJ2-1; clone size: NA; CDR3 DNA: TGTGCCAGCCGCCAAGGGACAGGGGGCGCCTACAATGAGCAGTTCTTC; CDR3 protein: CASRQGTGGAYNEQFF
V gene: TRBV23-1; D gene: TRBD2; J gene: TRBJ2-7; clone size: few; CDR3 DNA: TGCGCCAGCCCCTGGGCTAGCGGGTTGAGCTCCTACGAGCAGTACTTC; CDR3 protein: CASPWASGLSSYEQYF
V gene: TRBV16; D gene: NA; J gene: TRBJ2-7; clone size: NA; CDR3 DNA: TGTGCCAGCAGCCAATCAGGCGAGCAGTACTTC; CDR3 protein: CASSQSGEQYF
V gene: TRBV2; D gene: NA; J gene: TRBJ2-7; clone size: NA; CDR3 DNA: TGTGCCAGCAGTGAAGCAATTTCCCACCCGTACGAGCAGTACTTC; CDR3 protein: CASSEAISHPYEQYF
V gene: TRBV4-3; D gene: NA; J gene: TRBJ1-1; clone size: NA; CDR3 DNA: TGCGCCAGCAGCCAAGAGGAGAACACTGAAGCTTTCTTT; CDR3 protein: CASSQEENTEAFF